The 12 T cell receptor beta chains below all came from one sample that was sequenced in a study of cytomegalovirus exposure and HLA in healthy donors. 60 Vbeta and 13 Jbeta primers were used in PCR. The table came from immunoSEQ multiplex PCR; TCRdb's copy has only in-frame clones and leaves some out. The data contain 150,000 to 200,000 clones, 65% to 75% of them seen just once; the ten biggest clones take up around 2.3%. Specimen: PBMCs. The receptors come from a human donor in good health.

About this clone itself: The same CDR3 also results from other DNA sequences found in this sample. CDR3 nucleotide sequence: TGTGCCAGCAGTTTAGCCCAGGGCACCTACGAGCAGTACTTC. Encoded protein: CASSLAQGTYEQYF. This chain links TRBV27 with TRBJ2-7, with D possibly TRBD1 on 5 matching bases. The length of the CDR3 is 14 residues. CDR1 is MNHEY, CDR2 SMNVEV, per germline (reference sequence). V lost 2 bases and J 2 bases, leaving 10 bases between the germline ends.

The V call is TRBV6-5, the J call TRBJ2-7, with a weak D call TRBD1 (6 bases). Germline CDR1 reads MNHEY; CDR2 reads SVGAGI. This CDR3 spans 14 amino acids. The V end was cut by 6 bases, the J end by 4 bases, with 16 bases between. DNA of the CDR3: TGTGCCAGCAGCCGAAAGACAGGTCTTTACGAGCAGTACTTC. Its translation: CASSRKTGLYEQYF.

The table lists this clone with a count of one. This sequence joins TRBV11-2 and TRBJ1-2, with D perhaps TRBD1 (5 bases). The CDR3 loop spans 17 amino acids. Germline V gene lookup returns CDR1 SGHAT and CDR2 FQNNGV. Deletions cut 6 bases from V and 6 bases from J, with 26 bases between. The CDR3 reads CASRRAYGGGKGDGYTF. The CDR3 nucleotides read TGTGCCAGCAGGAGAGCCTATGGGGGGGGTAAGGGAGATGGCTACACCTTC.

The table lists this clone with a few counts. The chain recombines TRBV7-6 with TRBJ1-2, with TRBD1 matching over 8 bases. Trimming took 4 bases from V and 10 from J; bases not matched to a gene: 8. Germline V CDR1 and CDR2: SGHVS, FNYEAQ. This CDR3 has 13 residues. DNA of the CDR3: TGTGCCAGCAGCTCAGGGGGCACTCGGGACTACACCTTC. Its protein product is CASSSGGTRDYTF. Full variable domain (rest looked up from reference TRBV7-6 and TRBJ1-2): GAGVSQSPRYKVTKRGQDVALRCDPISGHVSLYWYRQALGQGPEFLTYFNYEAQQDKSGLPNDRFSAERPEGSISTLTIQRTEQRDSAMYRCASSSGGTRDYTFGSGTRLTVV.

This CDR3 reads CASSVTQNRDTEAFF. CDR3 in DNA: TGTGCCAGCAGCGTAACCCAGAACAGGGACACTGAAGCTTTCTTT. This chain connects TRBV9 to TRBJ1-1, with D perhaps TRBD1 (6 bases). The CDR3 loop spans 15 amino acids. V lost 1 base, J lost 3 bases, and 13 bases lay in between. The germline CDR1 and CDR2 sequences are SGDLS and YYNGEE. The full variable domain, rest sourced from reference TRBV9 and TRBJ1-1, is DSGVTQTPKHLITATGQRVTLRCSPRSGDLSVYWYQQSLDQGLQFLIQYYNGEERAKGNILERFSAQQFPDLHSELNLSSLELGDSALYFCASSVTQNRDTEAFFGQGTRLTVV.

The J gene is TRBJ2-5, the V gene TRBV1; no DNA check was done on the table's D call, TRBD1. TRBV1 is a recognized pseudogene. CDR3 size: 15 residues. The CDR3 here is CTSSQGQAAEETQYF. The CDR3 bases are TGCACCAGCAGCCAGGGACAGGCCGCGGAAGAGACCCAGTACTTC.

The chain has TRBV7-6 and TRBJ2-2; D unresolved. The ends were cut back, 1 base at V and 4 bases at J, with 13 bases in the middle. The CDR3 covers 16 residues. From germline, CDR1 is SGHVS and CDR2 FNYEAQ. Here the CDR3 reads CASSLVAGPITGELFF. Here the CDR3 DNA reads TGTGCCAGCAGCTTAGTCGCAGGCCCGATCACCGGGGAGCTGTTTTTT.

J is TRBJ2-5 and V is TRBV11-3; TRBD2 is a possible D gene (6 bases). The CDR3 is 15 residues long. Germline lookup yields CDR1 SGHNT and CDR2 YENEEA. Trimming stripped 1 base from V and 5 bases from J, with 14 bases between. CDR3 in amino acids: CASSLGDSARETQYF. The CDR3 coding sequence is TGTGCCAGCAGCTTAGGGGACTCAGCCCGGGAGACCCAGTACTTC. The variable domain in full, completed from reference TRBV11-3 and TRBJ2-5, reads EAGVVQSPRYKIIEKKQPVAFWCNPISGHNTLYWYLQNLGQGPELLIRYENEEAVDDSQLPKDRFSAERLKGVDSTLKIQPAELGDSAVYLCASSLGDSARETQYFGPGTRLLVL.

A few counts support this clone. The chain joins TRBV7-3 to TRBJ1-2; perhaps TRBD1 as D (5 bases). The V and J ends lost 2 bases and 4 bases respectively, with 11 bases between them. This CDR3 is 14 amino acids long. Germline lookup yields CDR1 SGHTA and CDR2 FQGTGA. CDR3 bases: TGTGCCAGCAGCTTACACCGGGGGAGCTATGGCTACACCTTC. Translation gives CASSLHRGSYGYTF.

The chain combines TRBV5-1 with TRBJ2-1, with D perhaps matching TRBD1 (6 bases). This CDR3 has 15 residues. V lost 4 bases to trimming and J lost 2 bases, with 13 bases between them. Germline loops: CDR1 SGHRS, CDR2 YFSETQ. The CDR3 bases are TGCGCCAGCAGCGCCCGACAGGACCCCTACAATGAGCAGTTCTTC. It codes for CASSARQDPYNEQFF.

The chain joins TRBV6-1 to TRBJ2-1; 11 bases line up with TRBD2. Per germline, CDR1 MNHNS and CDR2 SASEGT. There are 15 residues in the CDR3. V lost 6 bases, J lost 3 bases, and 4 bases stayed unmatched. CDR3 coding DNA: TGTGCCAGCAGCCTCCTAGCGGGGGGCTACAATGAGCAGTTCTTC. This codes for CASSLLAGGYNEQFF.

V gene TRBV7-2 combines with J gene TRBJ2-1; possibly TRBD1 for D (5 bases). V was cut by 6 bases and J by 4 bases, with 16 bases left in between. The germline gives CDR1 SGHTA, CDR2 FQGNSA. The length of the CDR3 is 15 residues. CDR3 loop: CASRDTGGVYNEQFF. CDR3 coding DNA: TGTGCCAGCAGGGACACTGGCGGAGTATACAATGAGCAGTTCTTC.